Listed below are T cell receptor beta chains from one sample, sequenced in a study of blood T cell repertoires in COVID-19. Assay used: immunoSEQ multiplex PCR; TCRdb lists only in-frame clones, some missing. The sample includes approximately 260,000 clones, around 87% seen only once; the top ten take around 3.3%. Sequenced material: PBMCs or T cells enriched from blood (not recorded which). Receptors were obtained from a middle-aged woman with acute COVID-19. The CDR3 runs from the conserved cysteine through the conserved F or W. A D gene is named only where the DNA matches it firmly. Clone size appears in some rows only: once, few, many, or a class for an expanded clone.

V gene	J gene	D gene	clone size	CDR3 DNA	CDR3 protein
TRBV6-5	TRBJ1-1	-	-	TGTGCCAGCAGTTACGCGCGGAACACTGAAGCTTTCTTT	CASSYARNTEAFF
TRBV7-9	TRBJ1-2	-	-	TGTGCCAGCAGCTTAGATCTGGGGGCAAATGGCTACACCTTC	CASSLDLGANGYTF
TRBV7-9	TRBJ2-3	-	-	TGTGCCAGCAGCTTTGATCGACTTCCTCCTGGCACAGATACGCAGTATTTT	CASSFDRLPPGTDTQYF
TRBV7-6	TRBJ2-2	-	many	TGTGCCAGCAGCTTGGAAGACAGATACGCGAACACCGGGGAGCTGTTTTTT	CASSLEDRYANTGELFF
TRBV14	TRBJ2-5	-	-	TGTGCCAGCAGCCAAGTCGGGGGAGGAAGTATGGAGACCCAGTACTTC	CASSQVGGGSMETQYF
TRBV12-3/TRBV12-4	TRBJ2-7	-	once	TGTGCCAGCCAAACGGACTCTTCCTACGAGCAGTACTTC	CASQTDSSYEQYF
TRBV10-2	TRBJ2-7	-	-	TGCGCCAGCAGTGAGCTGGGGGCATACGAGCAGTACTTC	CASSELGAYEQYF
TRBV27	TRBJ1-2	-	once	TGTGCCAGCAGTTTTAGCAGGGCGGGACCTAATGGCTACACCTTC	CASSFSRAGPNGYTF
TRBV12-3/TRBV12-4	TRBJ2-5	-	-	TGTGCCAGCAGATTGACAGGGAGGGAGACCCAGTACTTC	CASRLTGRETQYF
TRBV2	TRBJ1-5	TRBD1	-	TGTGCCAGCACCGAGGGTGACAGGGACAATCAGCCCCAGCATTTT	CASTEGDRDNQPQHF
TRBV29-1	TRBJ2-5	TRBD1	-	TGCAGCGTTGACGGACAGGGCCTTCAAGAGACCCAGTACTTC	CSVDGQGLQETQYF
TRBV29-1	TRBJ1-1	-	-	TGCAGCGTTGTTGCGAGGCGCGGGAACACTGAAGCTTTCTTT	CSVVARRGNTEAFF
TRBV18	TRBJ2-1	TRBD2	-	TGTGCCAGCTCACTCGCCCCGGGACTAGCGGGAGGAGGAGGAAACTACAATGAGCAGTTCTTC	CASSLAPGLAGGGGNYNEQFF
TRBV13	TRBJ2-3	-	-	TGTGCCAGCAGGTCCCTTCGAGGAACTAGCACAGATACGCAGTATTTT	CASRSLRGTSTDTQYF
TRBV7-9	TRBJ2-1	TRBD2	-	TGTGCCAGCAGCTTGATCGTGAGCGGGAGGGCCTCGACGTTCTTC	CASSLIVSGRASTFF
TRBV7-9	TRBJ2-7	-	-	TGTGCCAGCAGCCCCCTGACTACGTACTACGAGCAGTACTTC	CASSPLTTYYEQYF
TRBV15	TRBJ1-1	-	-	TGTGCCACCAGCAGAGTAATACCTACAGGGTACACTGAAGCTTTCTTT	CATSRVIPTGYTEAFF
TRBV28	TRBJ2-5	TRBD2	-	TGTGCCAGCAGCCCCGGGGGGGGGTTGAAGACCCAGTACTTC	CASSPGGGLKTQYF
TRBV9	TRBJ2-1	TRBD2	-	TGTGCCAGCAGCGAGACTAGCGGGAGTCCCCCCTACAATGAGCAGTTCTTC	CASSETSGSPPYNEQFF
TRBV11-3	TRBJ2-1	TRBD2	-	TGTGCCAGCAGCTTTGGACTGAAACTAGCGGGAGGGCCTCACCACAATGAGCAGTTCTTC	CASSFGLKLAGGPHHNEQFF
TRBV13	TRBJ2-7	-	-	TGTGCCAGCAGCTCAGGGACATACTACGAGCAGTACTTC	CASSSGTYYEQYF
TRBV3-1/TRBV3-2	TRBJ1-2	TRBD1	-	TGTGCCAGCAGCCAAGATGGGACAGGGACCTATGGCTACACCTTC	CASSQDGTGTYGYTF
TRBV6-5	TRBJ1-2	TRBD1	-	TGTGCCAGCAGTCTATCGGGACAGGGGACGTGGGGCTACACCTTC	CASSLSGQGTWGYTF
TRBV7-6	TRBJ2-2	-	-	TGTGCCAGCAGCTTTGATCGGGAGTTGAGCACCGGGGAGCTGTTTTTT	CASSFDRELSTGELFF
TRBV19	TRBJ2-2	TRBD2	few	TGTGCCAGTAGATCTAGCGGGAGAGCCGGGGAGCTGTTTTTT	CASRSSGRAGELFF
TRBV5-1	TRBJ2-7	-	-	TGCGCCAGCAGCTTGCTAGGGGGAGCCTACGAGCAGTACTTC	CASSLLGGAYEQYF
TRBV6-5	TRBJ2-7	TRBD2	-	TGTGCCAGCCGGGCGGGAGGGCCCATCGAGCAGTACTTC	CASRAGGPIEQYF
TRBV19	TRBJ2-1	TRBD2	few	TGTGCCAGTAGCCCTAGCGGGAGGTCGGGGGATGAGCAGTTCTTC	CASSPSGRSGDEQFF
TRBV4-2	TRBJ2-1	-	once	TGTGCCAGCAGCCAAGATCTTGCTGGGAGCTCCTACAATGAGCAGTTCTTC	CASSQDLAGSSYNEQFF
TRBV5-1	TRBJ2-7	TRBD1	-	TGCGCCAGCAGCTTGGGACAGGGGTGGGAGCAGTACTTC	CASSLGQGWEQYF
TRBV29-1	TRBJ2-5	TRBD1	-	TGCAGCGCGACAGGGAACCCCCAGGCCCAGTACTTC	CSATGNPQAQYF
TRBV5-1	TRBJ2-3	-	-	TGCGCCAGCAGCGTCACGAGTAGCACAGATACGCAGTATTTT	CASSVTSSTDTQYF
TRBV5-1	TRBJ2-5	TRBD2	-	TGCGCCAGCAGCAAAGGGGGACTAGCGGAAGAGACCCAGTACTTC	CASSKGGLAEETQYF
TRBV18	TRBJ1-5	-	-	TGTGCCAGCTCACCGGGGCAGGGGTACCAGCCCCAGCATTTT	CASSPGQGYQPQHF
TRBV18	TRBJ1-5	-	-	TGTGCCAGCTCCCCCAACTTCGATCAGCCCCAGCATTTT	CASSPNFDQPQHF
TRBV7-6	TRBJ1-3	-	-	TGTGCCAGCAGCTTAGCGTGGCGGGGCTCTGGAAACACCATATATTTT	CASSLAWRGSGNTIYF
TRBV2	TRBJ1-1	-	few	TGTGCCAGCAGGGATGGGGACATGCTGATGAACACTGAAGCTTTCTTT	CASRDGDMLMNTEAFF
TRBV2	TRBJ2-1	TRBD2	-	TGTGCCAGCAGAGAGGGGACTAGCGGAGGTGAGCAGTTCTTC	CASREGTSGGEQFF
TRBV11-1	TRBJ2-5	-	-	TGTGCCAGCAGCTTACTCGGGAGCCTCGTTCACTTC	CASSLLGSLVHF
TRBV12-3/TRBV12-4	TRBJ1-1	TRBD1	-	TGTGCCAGCACCAGTTTCAGGGGGGAAGCTTTCTTT	CASTSFRGEAFF
TRBV28	TRBJ2-5	TRBD2	-	TGTGCCAGCAGTCCCCCCGCCGGACTAGCGGGAGGGCCGAGGTCGGAGACCCAGTACTTC	CASSPPAGLAGGPRSETQYF
TRBV6-5	TRBJ1-5	TRBD1	-	TGTGCCAGCGGGACAGGGGACCAGCCCCAGCATTTT	CASGTGDQPQHF
TRBV10-3	TRBJ2-1	-	-	TGTGCCATCAGTGAGTCAGGAGCGGAAACCTACAATGAGCAGTTCTTC	CAISESGAETYNEQFF
TRBV30	TRBJ1-4	-	few	TGTGCCTGGGACGGGGAGGGAGAGGGAAAACTGTTTTTT	CAWDGEGEGKLFF
TRBV27	TRBJ2-7	-	-	TGTGCCAGCAGTTCTCTGTATGAGCAGTACTTC	CASSSLYEQYF
TRBV5-1	TRBJ1-2	-	-	TGCGCCAGCAGCGAAGGGGGTACTTGGGGCTACACCTTC	CASSEGGTWGYTF
TRBV19	TRBJ1-2	-	-	TGTGCCAGTACCACCCCAGGGGCGAACTATGGCTACACCTTC	CASTTPGANYGYTF
TRBV6-5	TRBJ1-1	-	-	TGTGCCAGCGGGGAAAGGGGTAGGACTGAAGCTTTCTTT	CASGERGRTEAFF
TRBV3-1/TRBV3-2	TRBJ2-2	-	once	TGTGCCAGCAGCCAAGCTCTGAGTAGCGGGAACACCGGGGAGCTGTTTTTT	CASSQALSSGNTGELFF
TRBV9	TRBJ2-7	TRBD2	-	TGTGCCAGCAGCGTAGCTAGCGGAGTAGCCTACGAGCAGTACTTC	CASSVASGVAYEQYF
TRBV14	TRBJ1-1	-	-	TGTGCCAGCAGCCAAGGGGACACCCTGAACACTGAAGCTTTCTTT	CASSQGDTLNTEAFF
TRBV7-9	TRBJ2-1	TRBD2	once	TGTGCCAGCAGCTTGCTAGCGGGAGCTGGCTACAATGAGCAGTTCTTC	CASSLLAGAGYNEQFF
TRBV2	TRBJ1-1	-	-	TGTGCCAGCAGACGGACGGACTTTATGAACACTGAAGCTTTCTTT	CASRRTDFMNTEAFF
TRBV7-6	TRBJ2-1	TRBD2	-	TGTGCCAGCAGCTTAGGGACTAGCGGGTACAATGAGCAGTTCTTC	CASSLGTSGYNEQFF
TRBV10-2	TRBJ1-1	-	-	TGCGCCAGCAGAGGGGCCGCGAACACTGAAGCTTTCTTT	CASRGAANTEAFF
TRBV30	TRBJ2-2	-	-	TGTGCCTGGAGTGTATTGGGGCGGGGGAACACCGGGGAGCTGTTTTTT	CAWSVLGRGNTGELFF
TRBV7-3	TRBJ1-6	TRBD1	-	TGTGCCAGCAGCTCCGGACAGGGGCATAATTCACCCCTCCACTTT	CASSSGQGHNSPLHF
TRBV6-5	TRBJ2-5	TRBD2	-	TGTGCCAGCATGGGGGGGGGAAGGCCTCAAGAGACCCAGTACTTC	CASMGGGRPQETQYF
TRBV7-9	TRBJ1-2	-	once	TGTGCCAGCAGCTTAGCGTTCAGGGATGGCTACACCTTC	CASSLAFRDGYTF